This T cell receptor beta chain came from a study of shared clonotypes between healthy human individuals. Whole-study findings and limits: Depth of sequencing was expected to influence donor clonotype sharing.

Germline V gives CDR1 MNHNY, CDR2 SVGAGI (reference sequence). The CDR3 spans 15 residues. Trimming removed 3 bases from V and 3 bases from J, with 14 bases in between. This table comes from immunoSEQ multiplex PCR, and its TCRdb copy is limited to in-frame clones, with some not included. There are 2 million to 2.5 million clones in the sample; almost 96% occur only once, and 0.13% lies in the top ten. As regards this clone: The antigen is undetermined.

The chain employs TRBV6-6 and TRBJ1-1; tentatively, D is TRBD1 (5 bases). The sample consisted of naive CD4+ T cells sorted from blood. Subset noted: CD45RA+ positively selected. The receptor was derived from a man in his late teens or twenties in good health. The CDR3 sequence is CASSYRSWGYTEAFF. The CDR3 bases are TGTGCCAGCAGTTATCGTTCGTGGGGCTACACTGAAGCTTTCTTT.